Shown below are 16 T cell receptor beta chains from a single sample sequenced in a study of T cell repertoires in cytomegalovirus infection. Using its own MiXCR run on the reads, TCRdb lists one record per CDR3 protein. The table has some 270,000 distinct CDR3 sequences, 17% seen once; the top ten hold around half. Input material: CD8+ T cells from PBMCs. The origin of the receptors is a human donor in good health (CMV status not recorded). Some clones in this sample may be carry-over from other donors' samples.

The sample holds a few counts of this clonotype. This chain connects TRBV2 to TRBJ2-7; the D is unclear. This CDR3 contains 14 residues. Germline V CDR1 and CDR2: SNHLY, FYNNEI. Trimming took off 2 bases at V and 1 base at J, with 9 bases between the two ends. CDR3 sequence: CASSELTPSYEQYF. The CDR3 bases are TGTGCCAGCAGTGAATTAACTCCTTCCTACGAGCAGTACTTC.

The gene calls are TRBV6-5 and TRBJ1-1; unclear D gene. The CDR3 contains 14 residues. Germline V gene sequence: CDR1 MNHEY, CDR2 SVGAGI. Between the trimmed V and J ends, which lost 5 bases and 0 bases, there was a span of 10 bases. CDR3 protein: CASSRSPVNTEAFF. The CDR3 DNA is TGTGCCAGCAGTCGATCCCCGGTGAACACTGAAGCTTTCTTT.

The chain carries TRBV13 and TRBJ1-2; D gene unclear. The CDR3 runs 14 residues. From germline, CDR1 is PRHDT and CDR2 FYEKMQ (reference sequence). V gave up 3 bases and J gave up 6 bases, with 14 bases separating them. The CDR3 DNA reads TGTGCCAGCAGCTTCCGCACAGTGACCGATGGCTACACCTTC. Translation: CASSFRTVTDGYTF.

The CDR3 protein is CSVSVETQYF. CDR3 DNA sequence: TGCAGCGTTTCGGTTGAGACCCAGTACTTC. V usage is TRBV29-1 and J usage is TRBJ2-5; D remains ambiguous. Germline V CDR1 and CDR2: SQVTM, ANQGSEA. V lost 5 bases to trimming and J lost 5 bases, with 6 bases between them. The CDR3 length is 10 residues.

This chain connects TRBV6-1 to TRBJ1-2, with D unresolved. Trimming left V 6 bases short and J 4 bases short, with 21 bases between. This CDR3 comprises 16 residues. CDR1 and CDR2 (germline): MNHNS, SASEGT. This CDR3 is CASRPVREVDPYGYTF. DNA for the CDR3: TGTGCCAGCAGACCCGTTCGTGAGGTGGACCCCTATGGCTACACCTTC.

The V gene is TRBV3-1, the J gene TRBJ1-6; D not certain. From germline, CDR1 is LGHDT and CDR2 YNNKEL (reference sequence). V was trimmed by 1 base and J by 4 bases, leaving 8 bases between them. CDR3 length equals 15 residues. This CDR3 reads CASSQGTSYNSPLHF. In DNA form, the CDR3 reads TGTGCCAGCAGCCAAGGCACCTCATATAATTCACCCCTCCACTTT.

This clonotype was detected only a few times. The junction differs from germline at one of its ends, possibly a read error. V gene TRBV7-7 combines with J gene TRBJ2-7; D uncertain. The germline CDR1 and CDR2 sequences are SSHAT and FNYEAQ (reference sequence). The CDR3 contains 14 residues. CDR3 sequence: CASSLDLSSYEQYF. The CDR3 DNA follows: TGTGCTAGCAGCTTAGATTTGTCATCCTACGAGCAGTACTTC.

A few counts support this clonotype. The V call is TRBV28, the J call TRBJ2-7; 9 nucleotides line up with TRBD1. This CDR3 comprises 13 residues. V shed 6 bases and J 6 bases; nucleotides not matched to a gene: 6. The germline CDR1 and CDR2 sequences are MDHEN and SYDVKM. The CDR3 DNA sequence: TGTGCCAGCAGCAGGACAGGGGCAGGCGAGCAGTACTTC. Translated: CASSRTGAGEQYF.

The V and J genes are TRBV27 and TRBJ2-5, with 9 bases matching TRBD1. J was trimmed by 5 bases and V by 5 bases; bases with no gene match: 12. The CDR3 has 16 amino acids. The germline V gene encodes CDR1 MNHEY and CDR2 SMNVEV (reference sequence). The CDR3 DNA reads TGTGCCAGCAGTCCACAACAGACAGGGGGTGAGGAGACCCAGTACTTC. Translation gives CASSPQQTGGEETQYF.

This clonotype was observed at least ten times. The chain links TRBV7-2 to TRBJ2-5, with D perhaps TRBD1 or TRBD2 (5 bases each). The germline V gene encodes CDR1 SGHTA and CDR2 FQGNSA. V lost 5 bases and J lost 4, with 17 bases in between. The CDR3 spans 15 residues. As DNA, the CDR3 is TGTGCCAGCAGCCCAGGGACGGCCGTCCTAGAGACCCAGTACTTC. Protein sequence: CASSPGTAVLETQYF.

This clonotype has at least ten counts. The chain combines TRBV7-6 with TRBJ2-5; 12 nucleotides align to TRBD2. Germline CDR1 reads SGHVS; CDR2 reads FNYEAQ. This CDR3 spans 18 amino acids. V trimming: 1 base; J trimming: 1 base; junction bases outside the gene matches: 7. CDR3 residues: CASSLGTSGTYFQETQYF. CDR3 bases: TGTGCCAGCAGCTTAGGGACTAGCGGGACCTACTTCCAAGAGACCCAGTACTTC.

This clonotype was observed many times. The chain is built from TRBV20-1 and TRBJ2-2; D is perhaps TRBD2 (5 bases). Per germline, CDR1 DFQATT and CDR2 SNEGSKA (reference sequence). This CDR3 is 16 amino acids long. Trimming left V 0 bases short and J 2 bases short, with 13 bases between. CDR3: CSARDLGEGNTGELFF. The CDR3 region has the DNA TGCAGTGCTAGAGATCTCGGAGAGGGAAACACCGGGGAGCTGTTTTTT.

The genes are TRBV6-2 or TRBV6-3 and TRBJ2-1; D is possibly TRBD1 (6 bases). Trimming left V 6 bases short and J 8 bases short, with 29 bases between. The CDR3 loop spans 18 amino acids. Germline V gene sequence: CDR1 MNHEY, CDR2 SVGEGT. In DNA form, the CDR3 reads TGTGCCAGCAGCTCAATCATTACAGGGACGGGTACGTTCGATGAGCAGTTCTTC. Translating gives CASSSIITGTGTFDEQFF.

This rearrangement joins TRBV20-1 to TRBJ2-5; TRBD2 is a possible D gene (6 bases). The CDR3 sequence is 15 residues long. The germline gives CDR1 DFQATT, CDR2 SNEGSKA (reference sequence). V lost 0 bases and J 8 bases, leaving 19 bases between the germline ends. The CDR3 DNA is TGCAGTGCTAGAGAGACGGCGGGGTTTCTAGGAACCCAGTACTTC. Amino acids: CSARETAGFLGTQYF.

This clonotype has a handful of counts. The rearrangement joins TRBV7-8 to TRBJ2-2; D is ambiguous. The CDR3 loop spans 16 amino acids. The germline V and J ends were trimmed by 1 base and 2 bases, with 11 bases remaining between them. CDR1 SGHVS and CDR2 FQNEAQ come from the germline V gene. The CDR3 region is CASSLDPADNTGELFF. In DNA, the CDR3 is TGTGCCAGCAGCTTAGACCCAGCAGACAACACCGGGGAGCTGTTTTTT.

This clonotype was detected a few times. The V call is TRBV6-5, the J call TRBJ2-1; a possible D gene is TRBD1 (6 bases). The CDR3 sequence is 13 residues long. Per the germline V gene, CDR1 is MNHEY and CDR2 is SVGAGI. Trimming left V 6 bases short and J 6 bases short, with 12 bases between. The CDR3 region is CASRTQGRNEQFF. CDR3 nucleotide sequence: TGTGCCAGCAGAACACAGGGACGCAATGAGCAGTTCTTC.